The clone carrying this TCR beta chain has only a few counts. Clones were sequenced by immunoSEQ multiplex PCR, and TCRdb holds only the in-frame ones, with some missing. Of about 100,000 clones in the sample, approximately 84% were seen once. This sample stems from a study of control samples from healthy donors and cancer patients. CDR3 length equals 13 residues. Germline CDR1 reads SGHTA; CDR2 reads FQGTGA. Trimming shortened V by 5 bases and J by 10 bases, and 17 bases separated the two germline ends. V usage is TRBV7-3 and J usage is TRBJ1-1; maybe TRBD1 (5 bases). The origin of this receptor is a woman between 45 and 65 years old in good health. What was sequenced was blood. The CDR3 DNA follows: TGTGCCAGCAGCCCCTACAAGGGGAACCTAGCTTTCTTT. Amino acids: CASSPYKGNLAFF.